These 22 T cell receptor beta chains share one sample of origin, sequenced in a study of cytomegalovirus exposure and HLA in healthy donors. PCR involved 60 Vbeta and 13 Jbeta primers. Method: immunoSEQ multiplex PCR; TCRdb's copy keeps in-frame clones and lacks some. The profile shows more than 200,000 clones, 75% to 80% of them singletons. Sequenced input: PBMCs. The receptor set was obtained from a male donor in good health and CMV-seronegative.

The chain links TRBV7-3 to TRBJ2-7; 7 nucleotides match TRBD2. V was clipped by 2 bases and J by 3 bases; unmatched bases: 4. Germline V gives CDR1 SGHTA, CDR2 FQGTGA. The CDR3 spans 14 residues. The DNA of the CDR3 is TGTGCCAGCAGCTTAGCGGGAGAGAACTACGAGCAGTACTTC. Protein sequence: CASSLAGENYEQYF. Complete variable domain (other parts from reference TRBV7-3 and TRBJ2-7): GAGVSQTPSNKVTEKGKYVELRCDPISGHTALYWYRQSLGQGPEFLIYFQGTGAADDSGLPNDRFFAVRPEGSVSTLKIQRTERGDSAVYLCASSLAGENYEQYFGPGTRLTVT.

The chain links TRBV10-3 to TRBJ1-2; 7 bases match TRBD1. Trimming cost V 10 bases and J 1 base; bases outside gene matches: 3. The CDR3 contains 12 residues. The germline gives CDR1 ENHRY, CDR2 SYGVKD. The CDR3 sequence: CATRDSNYGYTF. The DNA for the CDR3 is TGTGCCACCCGGGACAGTAACTATGGCTACACCTTC.

J is TRBJ1-2 and V is TRBV9; maybe TRBD1 (5 bases). The ends were cut back, 7 bases at V and 8 bases at J, with 18 bases in the middle. This CDR3 is 13 amino acids long. The V gene's germline CDR1 is SGDLS and CDR2 YYNGEE. The CDR3 DNA reads as TGTGCCAGCGGGGCAGGAGCTGGGGGGGGCTACACCTTC. The encoded protein is CASGAGAGGGYTF.

This clone was seen only a few times. The chain couples TRBV10-3 to TRBJ1-3, with D unresolved. The V end lost 3 bases, the J end lost 3 bases, and 12 bases lay between the germline ends. Looked up from germline, CDR1 is ENHRY and CDR2 is SYGVKD. The CDR3 covers 15 residues. CDR3 region: CAISDPGSGGNTIYF. The CDR3 DNA sequence: TGTGCCATCAGTGACCCCGGAAGCGGTGGAAACACCATATATTTT.

The chain couples TRBV28 to TRBJ1-4; 7 bases are a match to TRBD1. In germline, CDR1 is MDHEN, CDR2 SYDVKM. The CDR3 has 16 amino acids. The V segment lost 5 bases and the J segment 6 bases; nucleotides outside the gene matches: 12. CDR3 DNA: TGTGCCAGCAGTGTCAGACAGGGAAGGAGGTATGAAAAACTGTTTTTT. Translation: CASSVRQGRRYEKLFF.

The chain combines TRBV2 with TRBJ2-3; tentative D call: TRBD2 (6 bases). The germline V gene encodes CDR1 SNHLY and CDR2 FYNNEI. CDR3 length: 15 residues. V lost 6 bases and J lost 2, with 15 bases in between. The chain's CDR3 is CASRLVGGTTDTQYF. DNA for the CDR3: TGTGCCAGCAGGCTAGTGGGGGGAACCACAGATACGCAGTATTTT.

This clone was detected only a few times. The V call is TRBV2, the J call TRBJ1-6; D is perhaps TRBD1 (5 bases). V gave up 3 bases and J gave up 9 bases, with 12 bases separating them. The length of the CDR3 is 14 residues. From germline, CDR1 is SNHLY and CDR2 FYNNEI. The CDR3 sequence: CASSEIGRGSPLHF. The CDR3 DNA reads as TGTGCCAGCAGTGAGATAGGGAGGGGTTCACCCCTCCACTTT.

The rearrangement joins TRBV27 to TRBJ2-1; a weak D match, TRBD2 (6 bases). This CDR3 spans 14 amino acids. The V and J ends lost 3 bases and 10 bases respectively, with 16 bases between them. The germline gives CDR1 MNHEY, CDR2 SMNVEV (reference sequence). CDR3 in DNA: TGTGCCAGCAGTTTGGAGGGAGTTTGGGGGGAGCAGTTCTTC. It specifies CASSLEGVWGEQFF.

This chain links TRBV4-1 with TRBJ1-6, with a possible D match to TRBD1 (6 bases). The germline V gene encodes CDR1 MGHRA and CDR2 YSYEKL. V gave up 1 base and J gave up 13 bases, with 20 bases separating them. The CDR3 is 16 residues long. The CDR3 sequence: CASSQAPTGVRFPLHF. The CDR3 DNA sequence: TGCGCCAGCAGCCAAGCCCCGACAGGAGTTCGTTTCCCCCTCCACTTT.

The V gene is TRBV5-5, the J gene TRBJ1-5, with 8 bases that match TRBD1. V shed 0 bases, J shed 2 bases, and the junction held 1 base outside the gene matches. Looked up from germline, CDR1 is SGHKS and CDR2 is YYEKEE (reference sequence). The CDR3 is made up of 15 amino acids. The CDR3 DNA reads TGTGCCAGCAGCTTGGTGGACAGGGGCAATCAGCCCCAGCATTTT. Its translation is CASSLVDRGNQPQHF.

This clone was picked up a small number of times. The chain carries TRBV5-6 and TRBJ2-5; 13 nucleotides match TRBD2. Germline CDR1 SGHDT, CDR2 YYEEEE. The CDR3 runs 16 residues. Trimming removed 1 base from V and 5 bases from J; junction bases left unmatched: 5. CDR3 bases: TGTGCCAGCAGCTTGACTAGCGGGAGGGGTTGGGAGACCCAGTACTTC. This codes for CASSLTSGRGWETQYF.

The CDR3 DNA reads as TGTGCCAGCAGTTCGGACAGTAAAGAGACCCAGTACTTC. Amino acids: CASSSDSKETQYF. The rearrangement joins TRBV7-7 to TRBJ2-5; perhaps TRBD1 as D (6 bases). Germline V lookup: CDR1 SSHAT, CDR2 FNYEAQ (reference sequence). CDR3 size: 13 residues. The ends were cut back, 6 bases at V and 3 bases at J, with 11 bases in the middle.

This sequence joins TRBV7-3 and TRBJ2-2; D possibly corresponds to TRBD2 (5 bases). Germline V gene sequence: CDR1 SGHTA, CDR2 FQGTGA. The CDR3 contains 15 residues. V was clipped by 3 bases and J by 4 bases, with 12 bases between them. The CDR3 region has the DNA TGTGCCAGCAGCTTGCAGGCGGGCCCCACCGGGGAGCTGTTTTTT. This translates into CASSLQAGPTGELFF.

The chain joins TRBV5-6 to TRBJ2-7; 10 nucleotides match TRBD1. Germline CDR1 SGHDT, CDR2 YYEEEE. Losses at the gene ends were 3 bases for V and 6 bases for J; bases not matched to a gene: 0. There are 12 residues in the CDR3. As DNA, the CDR3 is TGTGCCAGCAGCTGGACAGGGGGCGAGCAGTACTTC. Translation: CASSWTGGEQYF.

This chain links TRBV7-3 with TRBJ1-1; the D gene is possibly TRBD1 (6 bases). CDR3 length: 13 residues. Trimming took off 5 bases at V and 11 bases at J, with 18 bases between the two ends. CDR1 and CDR2 from the germline V gene are SGHTA and FQGTGA. The CDR3 bases are TGTGCCAGCAGCCCCTCGGGGGGGGCTCGGGCTTTCTTT. Translating gives CASSPSGGARAFF. Full variable domain (remainder filled in from reference TRBV7-3 and TRBJ1-1): GAGVSQTPSNKVTEKGKYVELRCDPISGHTALYWYRQSLGQGPEFLIYFQGTGAADDSGLPNDRFFAVRPEGSVSTLKIQRTERGDSAVYLCASSPSGGARAFFGQGTRLTVV.

The rearrangement links TRBV7-9 to TRBJ2-7; the D is unclear. CDR3 length: 12 amino acids. Germline CDR1 is SEHNR and CDR2 is FQNEAQ (reference sequence). V lost 5 bases to trimming and J lost 3 bases, with 8 bases between them. The CDR3 loop is CASSTYLYEQYF. The CDR3 nucleotides read TGTGCCAGCAGCACCTACCTCTACGAGCAGTACTTC.

The V call is TRBV14, the J call TRBJ1-1, with D tentatively TRBD1 (6 bases). Germline V gene lookup returns CDR1 SGHDN and CDR2 FVKESK. V shed 4 bases and J shed 2 bases, with 8 bases lying between them. This CDR3 comprises 13 residues. The CDR3 sequence is CASSPTGNTEAFF. CDR3 nucleotides: TGTGCCAGCAGCCCGACAGGTAACACTGAAGCTTTCTTT.

For this clone: An end of the junction differs from the germline gene, which may be a read error. The chain uses TRBV7-9 and TRBJ2-3; 8 positions match TRBD2. The CDR3 loop spans 16 amino acids. Germline assignment: CDR1 SEHNR and CDR2 FQNEAQ (reference sequence). The chain's CDR3 is CSSSPPGLADTDTQYF. In nucleotides, the CDR3 is TGTTCCAGCAGCCCCCCAGGACTAGCAGACACAGATACGCAGTATTTT.

The chain is built from TRBV9 and TRBJ1-1; D call uncertain. Germline V lookup: CDR1 SGDLS, CDR2 YYNGEE. The CDR3 loop spans 10 amino acids. Deletions cut 4 bases from V and 5 bases from J, with 3 bases between. The CDR3 DNA reads TGTGCCAGCAGCCCTACTGAAGCTTTCTTT. This encodes CASSPTEAFF.

The V gene is TRBV13, the J gene TRBJ2-3, with TRBD2 matching over 12 bases. This CDR3 has 20 residues. V shed 5 bases and J 1 base; nucleotides not matched to a gene: 16. Germline lookup yields CDR1 PRHDT and CDR2 FYEKMQ (reference sequence). As DNA, the CDR3 is TGTGCCAGCAGCACCCGGGGCCTAGCGGGAGGGATCGGTGGCACAGATACGCAGTATTTT. This codes for CASSTRGLAGGIGGTDTQYF. The entire variable domain, with the rest obtained from reference TRBV13 and TRBJ2-3, is as follows: AAGVIQSPRHLIKEKRETATLKCYPIPRHDTVYWYQQGPGQDPQFLISFYEKMQSDKGSIPDRFSAQQFSDYHSELNMSSLELGDSALYFCASSTRGLAGGIGGTDTQYFGPGTRLTVL.

The V gene is TRBV5-1, the J gene TRBJ2-7; 7 nucleotides align to TRBD1. CDR1 is SGHRS, CDR2 YFSETQ, per germline. V was clipped by 3 bases and J by 0 bases; unmatched bases: 15. The CDR3 spans 18 residues. The CDR3 region is CASSSDDRVGPFSYEQYF. DNA of the CDR3: TGCGCCAGCAGCTCGGACGACAGGGTCGGCCCGTTCTCCTACGAGCAGTACTTC.

This sequence joins TRBV19 and TRBJ1-4, with TRBD1 matching 8 bases. The germline CDR1 and CDR2 sequences are LNHDA and SQIVND (reference sequence). The V and J ends lost 8 bases and 7 bases, in that order; junction bases with no gene match: 6. The CDR3 sequence is 13 residues long. CDR3 DNA: TGTGCCAGTGGTGGCAGGGGGCCTGAAAAACTGTTTTTT. Its translation: CASGGRGPEKLFF.